Below are 8 T cell receptor beta chains sequenced from a single sample in a study of graft-versus-host responses after intestinal transplantation. Libraries were prepared by immunoSEQ multiplex PCR; TCRdb keeps only in-frame clonotypes and omits some of them. Of roughly 69,000 clones in the sample, roughly 92% were seen once. Source: bone marrow, taken almost 750 days after intestinal transplantation. The receptors here all came from a human patient who received an intestinal transplant, so some T cells may come from the graft donor.

This chain uses TRBV6-5 with TRBJ2-5, with D unclear. From germline, CDR1 is MNHEY and CDR2 SVGAGI. The CDR3 runs to 15 residues. Trimming took off 0 bases at V and 5 bases at J, with 13 bases between the two ends. The chain's CDR3 is CASSYSIAYAETQYF. The CDR3 DNA reads as TGTGCCAGCAGTTACTCGATAGCCTATGCGGAGACCCAGTACTTC.

This rearrangement joins TRBV11-2 to TRBJ2-7; maybe TRBD2 (5 bases). Germline lookup yields CDR1 SGHAT and CDR2 FQNNGV. The CDR3 has 12 residues. The V end was cut by 0 bases, the J end by 6 bases, with 6 bases between. The CDR3 DNA sequence: TGTGCCAGCAGCTTAGATCGGGGCGAGCAGTACTTC. This gives the protein CASSLDRGEQYF.

This rearrangement joins TRBV6-4 to TRBJ2-3; unclear D gene. There are 14 residues in the CDR3. Trimming cost V 6 bases and J 2 bases, with 12 bases left between them. Germline V CDR1 and CDR2: MRHNA, SNTAGT. The CDR3 DNA follows: TGTGCCAGCAGCGACGACGGGCCCACAGATACGCAGTATTTT. Its translation is CASSDDGPTDTQYF.

The chain combines TRBV28 with TRBJ1-2, with 9 bases matching TRBD1. This CDR3 spans 13 amino acids. The germline V gene has CDR1 MDHEN and CDR2 SYDVKM. After removal of 7 bases from V and 5 bases from J, the junction contained 5 bases not matched to a gene. CDR3 in amino acids: CASIRQGVYGYTF. CDR3 nucleotide sequence: TGTGCCAGCATCAGACAGGGGGTTTATGGCTACACCTTC.

The V and J genes are TRBV11-3 and TRBJ1-5; 7 bases are a match to TRBD1. The germline CDR1 and CDR2 sequences are SGHNT and YENEEA. V lost 2 bases to trimming and J lost 6 bases; unmatched junction nucleotides: 10. The CDR3 is made up of 16 amino acids. The CDR3 region is CASSLFNRGEGQPQHF. In DNA, the CDR3 is TGTGCCAGCAGCTTATTTAACAGGGGAGAAGGTCAGCCCCAGCATTTT.

The rearrangement uses TRBV7-9 and TRBJ1-1, with a possible D match to TRBD1 (5 bases). This CDR3 comprises 13 residues. Germline-derived CDR1 and CDR2 are SEHNR and FQNEAQ (reference sequence). V shed 6 bases and J shed 4 bases, with 12 bases lying between them. The CDR3 loop is CASRPPGTTEAFF. CDR3 nucleotides: TGTGCCAGCAGGCCCCCAGGGACCACTGAAGCTTTCTTT.

In this sample, this clone turned up once. The genes are TRBV6-5 and TRBJ2-1; no clear D. V lost 6 bases, J lost 8 bases, and 14 bases lay in between. This CDR3 has 13 residues. Germline CDR1 reads MNHEY; CDR2 reads SVGAGI. In nucleotides, the CDR3 is TGTGCCAGCAGCCCTGGAGAGTTCGATGAGCAGTTCTTC. Translation: CASSPGEFDEQFF.

In the case of this clone: This specimen includes other DNA sequences encoding the same CDR3. The chain couples TRBV5-1 to TRBJ2-7; D may be TRBD1 or TRBD2 (5 bases each). The CDR3 has 15 residues. V was shortened by 1 base and J by 3 bases, with 14 bases between the two germline ends. Germline V gene data show CDR1 as SGHRS and CDR2 as YFSETQ. This CDR3 is CASSLLGREDYEQYF. The CDR3 nucleotides are TGCGCCAGCAGCTTGCTGGGACGGGAAGACTACGAGCAGTACTTC.